This TCR beta chain was sequenced in a study of cytomegalovirus exposure and HLA in healthy donors. The study, taken as a whole, reports: Analysis performed later showed TCR beta chains linked to HLA being more clonally expanded than equally common others.

Trimming cost V 4 bases and J 8 bases, with 18 bases left between them. The CDR3 sequence is 14 residues long. From germline, CDR1 is SGDLS and CDR2 YYNGEE. Both 60 Vbeta primers and 13 Jbeta primers went into the PCR. Using immunoSEQ multiplex PCR, the repertoire was profiled, and TCRdb retains in-frame clones only, with some absent. The sample consists of approximately 160,000 clones, around 80% of them appearing once. Regarding this clone: The target antigen is unknown.

Donors showed nominal health when sampled, although they likely had unrecorded immune exposures. This sequence joins TRBV9 and TRBJ1-2; D is possibly TRBD1 (5 bases). The material sequenced was PBMCs. The clonotype was recovered from a woman aged 45 to 65 in good health and CMV-seropositive. The CDR3 DNA reads TGTGCCAGCAGCCCGAACCCCGACAGCTGGGGCTACACCTTC. This codes for CASSPNPDSWGYTF.